What follows are 2 T cell receptor beta chains derived from one specimen sequenced in a study of T-cell reconstitution after alpha-beta-depleted transplantation in children. Preparing the TCRbeta library involved the use of unique molecular identifiers. Each CDR3 protein is one row after TCRdb ran MiXCR on the PCR reads. The data show about 640,000 distinct CDR3 sequences, approximately 17% seen once. This specimen was PBMCs from the stem cell graft donor, taken from the stem cell graft. The receptors were sampled from a human donor who donated a stem cell graft to a child with acute myeloid leukemia.

The V and J genes are TRBV7-2 and TRBJ1-2; the match to TRBD1 covers 7 bases. The junction had 16 bases not matched to a gene; V was cut back by 0 bases and J by 3 bases. The CDR3 runs to 19 residues. Germline values: CDR1 SGHTA, CDR2 FQGNSA. CDR3 protein: CASSLAVFMTGKEDYGYTF. In DNA, the CDR3 is TGTGCCAGCAGCTTAGCAGTATTTATGACAGGGAAAGAGGACTATGGCTACACCTTC.

This clonotype occurred many times. The chain recombines TRBV7-9 with TRBJ2-1, with 7 positions matching TRBD2. With V trimmed by 7 bases and J by 3 bases, 9 bases remained unmatched. Per the germline V gene, CDR1 is SEHNR and CDR2 is FQNEAQ (reference sequence). The CDR3 totals 15 residues. The CDR3 DNA is TGTGCCAGCACCACCTCCTGGGGGGGCTACAATGAGCAGTTCTTC. It codes for CASTTSWGGYNEQFF.